These T cell receptor beta chains were read from a single sample in a study of blood T cell repertoires in COVID-19. Clones were read by immunoSEQ multiplex PCR, and TCRdb kept only the in-frame ones, dropping some. The data show about 270,000 clones, roughly 84% seen once. Sequencing input: peripheral blood. The receptors were gathered from a woman aged 18 to 35 with acute or convalescent COVID-19. Each CDR3 is given with its conserved first and last residue. The D gene is left open where the match is weak. The listing skips clone size in some rows; elsewhere it reads once, few, many or a size class.

TRBJ1-2,-,-,TRBV2,CASSVSGRGNYGYTF,TGTGCCAGCAGTGTGAGCGGGCGGGGGAACTATGGCTACACCTTC
TRBJ2-5,-,-,TRBV9,CASSEIGGETQYF,TGTGCCAGCAGCGAGATTGGGGGCGAGACCCAGTACTTC
TRBJ1-1,-,-,TRBV9,CASSVGGLGTEAFF,TGTGCCAGCAGCGTGGGGGGGCTTGGCACTGAAGCTTTCTTT
TRBJ1-3,-,-,TRBV9,CASSVEKGARASGNTIYF,TGTGCCAGCAGCGTAGAAAAAGGGGCTAGGGCTTCTGGAAACACCATATATTTT
TRBJ1-1,TRBD1,-,TRBV11-3,CASSLDLRTGVDNTEAFF,TGTGCCAGCAGCTTAGATCTTCGGACAGGGGTGGATAACACTGAAGCTTTCTTT
TRBJ2-1,TRBD1,-,TRBV6-5,CASRRRTGDPLGFF,TGTGCCAGCAGAAGGAGGACAGGGGATCCCCTAGGGTTCTTC
TRBJ2-2,TRBD2,-,TRBV7-9,CASHGTSGIRSNTGELFF,TGTGCCAGCCACGGGACTAGCGGGATAAGATCGAACACCGGGGAGCTGTTTTTT
TRBJ2-1,TRBD1,-,TRBV10-2,CASRSTIGDRGSNEQFF,TGCGCCAGCAGATCAACCATTGGGGACAGGGGCTCCAATGAGCAGTTCTTC
TRBJ2-5,TRBD1,-,TRBV27,CASSLRPGGLETQYF,TGTGCCAGCAGTTTGCGGCCAGGGGGCTTGGAGACCCAGTACTTC
TRBJ2-1,TRBD2,-,TRBV27,CASSPLAGEQFF,TGTGCCAGCAGTCCGCTAGCGGGAGAGCAGTTCTTC
TRBJ2-7,-,-,TRBV2,CASSPNYEQYF,TGTGCCAGCAGTCCAAACTACGAGCAGTACTTC
TRBJ1-6,TRBD1,-,TRBV7-9,CASSLRRTGGSSPLHF,TGTGCCAGCAGCCTACGTCGGACAGGGGGTTCTTCACCCCTCCACTTT
TRBJ2-1,TRBD2,many,TRBV11-3,CASSLDGTSYNEQFF,TGTGCCAGCAGCTTAGATGGGACTAGCTACAATGAGCAGTTCTTC
TRBJ2-1,-,-,TRBV5-6,CASSPTGYNEQFF,TGTGCCAGCAGCCCTACAGGGTACAATGAGCAGTTCTTC